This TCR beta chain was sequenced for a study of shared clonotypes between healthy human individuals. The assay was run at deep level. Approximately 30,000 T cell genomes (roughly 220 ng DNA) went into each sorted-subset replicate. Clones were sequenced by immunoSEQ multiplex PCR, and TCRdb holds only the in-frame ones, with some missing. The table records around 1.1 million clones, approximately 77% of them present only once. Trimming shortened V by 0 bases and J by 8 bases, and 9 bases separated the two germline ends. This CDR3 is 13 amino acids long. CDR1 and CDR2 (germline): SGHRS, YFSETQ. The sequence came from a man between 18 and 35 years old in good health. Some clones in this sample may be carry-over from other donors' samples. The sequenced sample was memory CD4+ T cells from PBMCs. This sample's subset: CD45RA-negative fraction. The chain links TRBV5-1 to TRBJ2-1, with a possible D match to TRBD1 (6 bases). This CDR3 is CASSLGSGDEQFF. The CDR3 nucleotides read TGCGCCAGCAGCTTGGGGTCAGGGGATGAGCAGTTCTTC.